This T cell receptor (beta chain) came from a study of shared clonotypes between healthy human individuals. Study-level points and caveats: When naive CD4 clonotypes were compared across four donors, approximately 4.9% were shared.

Sorted subsets were amplified in replicate PCRs using 200 ng DNA, approximately 30,000 T cell genomes. The repertoire was sequenced with immunoSEQ multiplex PCR; TCRdb's copy has only in-frame clones and lacks some. Of 2 million to 2.5 million clones detected, around 95% appear once; the ten largest clones hold 0.13%. CDR3 size: 13 residues. Trimming removed 7 bases at V and 6 bases at J, with 13 bases between. Per germline, CDR1 MNHNS and CDR2 SASEGT. The study enrolled healthy HIV-negative adults without recent acute infections or vaccinations as donors. Worth noting for this clone: Its antigen is unknown.

The receptor was isolated from a man younger than 30 in good health. The sample taken for sequencing was naive CD4+ T cells sorted from blood. As for subset: CD45RA+ positively selected. J is TRBJ1-5 and V is TRBV6-1; no firm D call. As DNA, the CDR3 is TGTGCCAGCACCGAATCGGGGAGTCAGCCCCAGCATTTT. Translation gives CASTESGSQPQHF.